This TCR beta chain was obtained from a study of CD8 T cells in Susac syndrome. Study-wide findings and caveats: The study conceded that its TCR sequencing and HLA analysis involved relatively few individuals.

The CDR3 totals 13 residues. The V gene's germline CDR1 is SGHRS and CDR2 YFSETQ. The V end lost 0 bases, the J end lost 6 bases, and 8 bases lay between the germline ends. The sequenced target, TCR beta, came from blood CD8+ and CD4+ T cells. Negative isolation yielded the CD8+ and CD4+ T cells, while FACS enriched the TEMRA cells. As concerns this clonotype: Antigen specificity is unknown.

cDNA came from roughly 0.47 to 1 ug RNA primed by random hexamers. Multiplex immunoSEQ PCR targeted 54 Vbeta and 13 Jbeta TCR beta segments. TCRdb independently ran MiXCR on the immunoSEQ multiplex PCR reads; one entry per CDR3 protein. The sample has about 200,000 distinct CDR3 sequences, roughly 95% seen once. The receptor comes from a human donor in good health. The genes are TRBV5-1 and TRBJ2-3, with unresolved D. Specimen: CD4+ T cells from PBMCs. The CDR3 coding sequence is TGCGCCAGCAGCTTGGCTACTGTGGATACGCAGTATTTT. Translated: CASSLATVDTQYF.